This TCR beta chain was captured in a study of preoperative IRX-2 immunotherapy in early breast cancer. Germline-derived CDR1 and CDR2 are MNHGY and SAAAGT. The CDR3 has 15 amino acids. Trimming took off 5 bases at V and 0 bases at J, with 8 bases between the two ends. Generated by immunoSEQ multiplex PCR, the TCRdb table keeps only in-frame clones and is missing some. The repertoire holds roughly 3,400 clones, with around 69% as singletons. Treatment in this sample: preoperative locoregional IRX-2 cytokine immunotherapy. Sequences were derived from tumor tissue, sampled after IRX-2 immunotherapy. This clonotype was obtained from a human donor with breast cancer. V gene TRBV6-8 combines with J gene TRBJ2-6, with D uncertain. The CDR3, as DNA: TGTGCCAGCAGTCCACTGAGCTCTGGGGCCAACGTCCTGACTTTC. Its translation is CASSPLSSGANVLTF.